This T cell receptor beta chain was retrieved from a study of breast tumors, draining lymph nodes, adjacent tissues. The lymph nodes were axillary draining lymph nodes from breast cancer patients. Deletions cut 1 base from V and 11 bases from J, with 11 bases between. This CDR3 has 12 residues. CDR1 and CDR2 (germline): MNHNS, SASEGT. One entry per CDR3 protein, called by TCRdb with MiXCR from the multiplex PCR reads. The sample consists of approximately 210,000 distinct CDR3 sequences, 32% of them appearing once. V and J are TRBV6-1 and TRBJ1-1, with D perhaps TRBD1 (5 bases). The sequencing input was axillary lymph node tissue. The sequence was obtained from a female donor with breast cancer. Some clones in this sample may be carry-over from other donors' samples. In nucleotides, the CDR3 is TGTGCCAGCAGTGAAGGCAGGGTCGTGGCTTTCTTT. Translated, it gives CASSEGRVVAFF.